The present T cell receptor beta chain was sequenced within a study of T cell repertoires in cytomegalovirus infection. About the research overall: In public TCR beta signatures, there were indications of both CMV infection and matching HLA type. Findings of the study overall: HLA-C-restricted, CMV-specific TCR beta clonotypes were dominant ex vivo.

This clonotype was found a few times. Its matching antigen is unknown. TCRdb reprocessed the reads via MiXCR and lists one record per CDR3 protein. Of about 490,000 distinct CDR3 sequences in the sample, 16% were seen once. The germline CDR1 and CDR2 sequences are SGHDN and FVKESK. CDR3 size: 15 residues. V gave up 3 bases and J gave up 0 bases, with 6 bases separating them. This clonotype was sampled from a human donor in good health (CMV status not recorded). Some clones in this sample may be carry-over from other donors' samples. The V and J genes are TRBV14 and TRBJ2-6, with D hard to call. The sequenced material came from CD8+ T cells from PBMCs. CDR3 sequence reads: CASSQRSSGANVLTF. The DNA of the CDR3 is TGTGCCAGCAGCCAGAGAAGCTCTGGGGCCAACGTCCTGACTTTC. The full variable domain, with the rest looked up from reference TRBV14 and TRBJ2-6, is EAGVTQFPSHSVIEKGQTVTLRCDPISGHDNLYWYRRVMGKEIKFLLHFVKESKQDESGMPNNRFLAERTGGTYSTLKVQPAELEDSGVYFCASSQRSSGANVLTFGAGSRLTVL.